This TCR beta chain was sequenced for a study of technical replicates of blood from a few donors. The repertoire was sequenced with immunoSEQ multiplex PCR; TCRdb's copy has only in-frame clones and lacks some. This sample has some 70,000 clones; 88% occur once, and the top ten carry under 6%. This CDR3 contains 13 residues. V was pared by 0 bases and J by 7 bases, with 7 bases between. Germline V gene data show CDR1 as SGHTA and CDR2 as FQGTGA. This sequence joins TRBV7-3 and TRBJ1-5; no clear D gene. Sequencing was carried out using PBMCs. This TCR was sampled from a human donor in good health. Some clones in this sample may be carry-over from other donors' samples. The CDR3 here is CASSLTLGQPQHF. Written as DNA, the CDR3 is TGTGCCAGCAGCTTAACTCTGGGCCAGCCCCAGCATTTT.